This TCR beta chain was profiled in a study of blood T cells in healthy people across ages. About the study: Capturing about one barcoded beta molecule per two T cells was achieved by template switching.

General observations from the study: With unsorted PBMCs, a conclusive comparison of naive versus antigen-experienced cells was not possible.

A second PCR of 7 to 11 cycles used a sample-barcoded 5' primer and a J-beta primer mix. Each cDNA was tagged by a template-switch adaptor containing 12 random nucleotides. TCRdb fed the 5' RACE reads into MiXCR, producing one record per CDR3 protein. Of hundreds of thousands of distinct CDR3 sequences in the sample, around two fifths were seen once. In the case of this clonotype: Its antigen is as yet unknown.

The sequence was collected from a man aged 55 to 70 in good health. The sample comprised blood.

The CDR3 reads CASSRQGAYNSPLHF. The CDR3, as DNA: TGTGCCAGCAGCAGACAGGGGGCTTATAATTCACCCCTCCACTTT. V gene TRBV11-2 combines with J gene TRBJ1-6; 10 bases are a match to TRBD1. The CDR3 extends over 15 amino acids. The V segment lost 5 bases and the J segment 4 bases; nucleotides outside the gene matches: 2. Germline CDR1 reads SGHAT; CDR2 reads FQNNGV. Variable domain in full (rest from reference TRBV11-2 and TRBJ1-6): EAGVAQSPRYKIIEKRQSVAFWCNPISGHATLYWYQQILGQGPKLLIQFQNNGVVDDSQLPKDRFSAERLKGVDSTLKIQPAKLEDSAVYLCASSRQGAYNSPLHFGNGTRLTVT.